This is a list of T cell receptor beta chains from one sample in a study of post-analysis software for immune sequencing data. TCRdb passed the PCR reads through MiXCR, listing each CDR3 protein once. This sample yields hundreds of thousands of distinct CDR3 sequences, of which 59% are seen a single time; 11% belongs to the top ten. Sequenced: blood. Receptors were obtained from a girl aged 2-10 years with multiple sclerosis. Each CDR3 is given with its conserved first and last residue. Each record gives: clone size, J gene, V gene, D gene, CDR3 DNA, CDR3 protein. D genes are given only for firm matches. Clone size is stated in some rows and not others, as once, few, many or a class when expanded.

>-|TRBJ2-7|TRBV9|TRBD1
TGTGCCAGCAGCCTCGGGACAGGCGAGTACGAGCAGTACTTC
CASSLGTGEYEQYF
>-|TRBJ2-1|TRBV7-2|TRBD2
TGTGCCAGCAGGGCTAGCGGGGGCCTATACAATGAGCAGTTCTTC
CASRASGGLYNEQFF
>-|TRBJ1-2|TRBV20-1|TRBD1
TGCAGTGCTAGGTCAGGGGGCGCGGTCGGCTACACCTTC
CSARSGGAVGYTF
>-|TRBJ2-5|TRBV20-1|TRBD1
TGCAGTGCTATCCCCAGGGGGCGTTGGGAGACCCAGTACTTC
CSAIPRGRWETQYF
>-|TRBJ2-1|TRBV3-1|TRBD2
TGTGCCAGCAGCCCGCGTAGCGGGAGGGCTATTAAGTTCTTC
CASSPRSGRAIKFF
>-|TRBJ2-1|TRBV29-1|-
TGCAGCGTTTACAGGGCCAATGAGCGGTTCTTC
CSVYRANERFF
>-|TRBJ2-1|TRBV12-3/TRBV12-4|TRBD2
TGTGCCAGCAGTCCCTCCAGCGGGACCCACAATGAGCAGTTCTTC
CASSPSSGTHNEQFF
>-|TRBJ2-5|TRBV9|-
TGTGCCAGCAGGGGGGTCGGCGAGACCCAGTACTTC
CASRGVGETQYF
>-|TRBJ2-5|TRBV12-3/TRBV12-4|-
TGTGCCAGCAGTTTAGGTGACGGGGCCCTAAAACAAGAGACCCAGTACTTC
CASSLGDGALKQETQYF
>-|TRBJ2-3|TRBV29-1|-
TGCAGCGTTGAAGATGGCCCTGCGACGACGCAGTATTTT
CSVEDGPATTQYF
>-|TRBJ2-7|TRBV6-2/TRBV6-3|-
TGTGCCAGCAGCCCCAGGGTTGAGCAGTACTTC
CASSPRVEQYF
>-|TRBJ1-4|TRBV11-2|TRBD1
TGTGCCAGCAGCTTGACAGGGTCTGAGGAACTGTTTTTT
CASSLTGSEELFF
>-|TRBJ1-6|TRBV25-1|-
TGTGCCAGCAGTCGGACAACAGGGCCCGGAGGGTCACCCCTCCACTTT
CASSRTTGPGGSPLHF
>-|TRBJ2-7|TRBV30|-
TGTGCCTGGAGTGTTGGAGGGTTGGGGAACGAGCAGTACTTC
CAWSVGGLGNEQYF
>-|TRBJ2-6|TRBV5-6|-
TGTGCCAGCAGGGTTCCTGGGGCCAACGTCCTGACTTTC
CASRVPGANVLTF
>-|TRBJ2-1|TRBV29-1|-
TGCAGCGTTGAAGATCCTGGAAACGGTGAGCAGTTCTTC
CSVEDPGNGEQFF
>once|TRBJ2-1|TRBV2|TRBD2
TGTGCCGGCAGCGGGGGGCGTAACAATGAGCAGTTCTTC
CAGSGGRNNEQFF
>-|TRBJ2-3|TRBV5-1|TRBD2
TGCGCCAGCAGCTCACTAGCGGGGGGCCGATCTAGCACAGATACGCAGTATTTT
CASSSLAGGRSSTDTQYF
>-|TRBJ2-7|TRBV5-1|-
TGCGCCAGCAGGAGGGACGGAGGATCCTACGAGCAGTACTTC
CASRRDGGSYEQYF
>once|TRBJ2-5|TRBV7-2|TRBD2
TGTGCCAGCAGCGTACTAGCGGGAGTCGAGACCCAGTACTTC
CASSVLAGVETQYF
>-|TRBJ2-5|TRBV10-3|-
TGTGCCATCAGTGACGATGTCGGAGAGACCCAGTACTTC
CAISDDVGETQYF
>-|TRBJ2-7|TRBV18|-
TGTGCCAGCTCACCATATGGAAAACCCTACGAGCAGTACTTC
CASSPYGKPYEQYF
>-|TRBJ2-3|TRBV15|-
TGTGCCACCAGCAGAGAAAGGGGTTTACGCACAGATACGCAGTATTTT
CATSRERGLRTDTQYF
>-|TRBJ1-1|TRBV12-3/TRBV12-4|-
TGTGCCAGCAGTTTAGAGGTGGGGACTGGCATGAACACTGAAGCTTTCTTT
CASSLEVGTGMNTEAFF
>-|TRBJ2-1|TRBV15|TRBD2
TGTGCCACCAGCAGAGCCCATGGGGCGGGGGGCATGGATGAGCAGTTCTTC
CATSRAHGAGGMDEQFF
>-|TRBJ2-1|TRBV4-3|-
TGCGCCAGCAGCCGAAAGAGCCAGCATGAGCAGTTCTTC
CASSRKSQHEQFF
>-|TRBJ2-3|TRBV5-1|TRBD1
TGCGCCAGCAGAGGTTATATGGCGGCAGGGGGTCAAGATACGCAGTATTTT
CASRGYMAAGGQDTQYF
>few|TRBJ2-6|TRBV6-2/TRBV6-3|-
TGTGCCAGCAGCCAATTCACAGGTGGCGGGGCCAACGTCCTGACTTTC
CASSQFTGGGANVLTF
>-|TRBJ2-3|TRBV7-3|TRBD1
TGTGCCAGCAGCTTTACACAGGGGCTTACACAAGATACGCAGTATTTT
CASSFTQGLTQDTQYF
>once|TRBJ2-7|TRBV10-3|-
TGTGCCATCAGTCCGGGAGACACCTACGAGCAGTACTTC
CAISPGDTYEQYF
>few|TRBJ2-3|TRBV29-1|-
TGCAGCGTCGCAGCCATACCGGGCACAGATACGCAGTATTTT
CSVAAIPGTDTQYF
>-|TRBJ2-3|TRBV6-6|-
TGTGCCAGCAGTGACACCAAGGACAGCACAGATACGCAGTATTTT
CASSDTKDSTDTQYF
>once|TRBJ2-5|TRBV2|TRBD1
TGTGCCAGCAGTGAACAGACAGGGGAATTGGAGACCCAGTACTTC
CASSEQTGELETQYF
>-|TRBJ1-1|TRBV12-3/TRBV12-4|TRBD1
TGTGCCAGCAGTTTCCCGGACAGGGGGCAGAACACTGAAGCTTTCTTT
CASSFPDRGQNTEAFF
>-|TRBJ2-1|TRBV5-1|TRBD2
TGCGCCAGCTGGCTACTAGCGGGGGCCAGCAATGAGCAGTTCTTC
CASWLLAGASNEQFF
>-|TRBJ2-1|TRBV5-1|TRBD2
TGCGCCAGCAGCTTCCACCTAGCGGGAGTAGACAATGAGCAGTTCTTC
CASSFHLAGVDNEQFF
>few|TRBJ2-6|TRBV5-1|-
TGCGCCAGCAGCTTGGAGTGGAGCGGGGCCAACGTCCTGACTTTC
CASSLEWSGANVLTF
>few|TRBJ1-1|TRBV20-1|-
TGCAGTGCTAGAGGTGGGGGGCCGAACACTGAAGCTTTCTTT
CSARGGGPNTEAFF
>-|TRBJ2-1|TRBV5-1|TRBD2
TGCGCCAGCAGTGTGCGGGAGGGCCCGGATGAGCAGTTCTTC
CASSVREGPDEQFF
>-|TRBJ1-3|TRBV12-3/TRBV12-4|-
TGTGCCAGCAGTTTCGGGGGAAACACCATATATTTT
CASSFGGNTIYF
>-|TRBJ2-1|TRBV12-3/TRBV12-4|-
TGTGCCAGCAGTTTTAGGGGTGGGGGGGCCTCCTACAATGAGCAGTTCTTC
CASSFRGGGASYNEQFF
>few|TRBJ2-5|TRBV6-1|TRBD2
TGTGCCAGCAGTGCGTATACCGGGACTAGTCAAGAGACCCAGTACTTC
CASSAYTGTSQETQYF